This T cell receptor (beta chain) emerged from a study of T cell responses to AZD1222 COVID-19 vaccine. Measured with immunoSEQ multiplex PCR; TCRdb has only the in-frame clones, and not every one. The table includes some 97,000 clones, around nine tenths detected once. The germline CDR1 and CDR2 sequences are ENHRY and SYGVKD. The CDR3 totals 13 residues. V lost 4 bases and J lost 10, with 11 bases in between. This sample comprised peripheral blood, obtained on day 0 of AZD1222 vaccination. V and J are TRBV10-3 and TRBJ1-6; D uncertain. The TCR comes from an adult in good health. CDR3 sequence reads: CAISALGESPLHF. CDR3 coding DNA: TGTGCCATCAGTGCCCTGGGTGAGTCACCCCTCCACTTT.